The subject of this entry is one T cell receptor beta chain. The antigen remains undetermined. This record belongs to a study of cytomegalovirus exposure and HLA in healthy donors. The PCR had 60 Vbeta and 13 Jbeta primers. Libraries were prepared by immunoSEQ multiplex PCR; TCRdb keeps only in-frame clonotypes and omits some of them. Of approximately 110,000 clones listed, about 70% were seen once; the top ten hold about 12%. Broader study findings: Later on, an analysis tied around 17,000 TCR beta sequences to HLA alleles at 0.05 false discovery rate. The authors listed roughly 150 TCR beta chains as cytomegalovirus-associated.

The CDR3 has 17 amino acids. The V and J ends lost 0 bases and 6 bases, in that order; junction bases with no gene match: 7. Per the germline V gene, CDR1 is LGHNA and CDR2 is YSLEER. This chain uses TRBV4-3 with TRBJ2-2, with 10 nucleotides matching TRBD1. The sequenced sample consisted of PBMCs. The receptor was derived from a woman aged 55-70 years in good health and CMV-seropositive. This CDR3 is CASSQDRGQGKAGELFF. The CDR3 region has the DNA TGCGCCAGCAGCCAAGATCGGGGACAGGGGAAGGCCGGGGAGCTGTTTTTT.